Following are 21 T cell receptor beta chains from one sample sequenced in a study of shared clonotypes between healthy human individuals. The data were produced by immunoSEQ multiplex PCR, yet TCRdb's version contains in-frame clones alone and is incomplete. Altogether about 2,100,000 clones are present, 93% being singletons, with the ten largest covering over 1.5%. Naive CD8 isolation took CD45RO-negative cells positively selected for CCR7 and excluded terminally differentiated effector memory CD45RA+ cells. Sequencing was performed on naive CD8+ T cells from PBMCs. The origin of the receptors is a man younger than 35 in good health. Some clones in this sample may be carry-over from other donors' samples.

This chain joins TRBV7-9 and TRBJ2-7; possible D gene TRBD2, 5 bases. V lost 5 bases to trimming and J lost 6 bases, with 14 bases between them. Germline V gives CDR1 SEHNR, CDR2 FQNEAQ (reference sequence). The CDR3 spans 13 residues. The CDR3 nucleotides read TGTGCCAGCAGCAGGGAGCCAGGATCCGAGCAGTACTTC. It codes for CASSREPGSEQYF.

This chain links TRBV11-2 with TRBJ1-5; no clear D gene. Trimming stripped 5 bases from V and 2 bases from J, with 10 bases between. CDR3 length equals 14 residues. Germline lookup yields CDR1 SGHAT and CDR2 FQNNGV. CDR3 DNA: TGTGCCAGCAGCCCAGAACGGGGCAATCAGCCCCAGCATTTT. It yields the protein CASSPERGNQPQHF.

V is TRBV25-1 and J is TRBJ2-5; the D gene is possibly TRBD2 (5 bases). CDR3 length: 15 amino acids. Between the trimmed V and J ends, which lost 7 bases and 4 bases, there was a span of 19 bases. Germline values: CDR1 MGHDK, CDR2 SYGVNS. Here the CDR3 DNA reads TGTGCCAGCACCGGACTCCATTCTCAGAGAGAGACCCAGTACTTC. Translation: CASTGLHSQRETQYF.

The chain recombines TRBV7-9 with TRBJ2-3; D is undetermined. Germline assignment: CDR1 SEHNR and CDR2 FQNEAQ (reference sequence). The CDR3 is made up of 13 amino acids. V was clipped by 5 bases and J by 2 bases, with 8 bases between them. The CDR3 DNA reads as TGTGCCAGCAGCCGGTCAATCACAGATACGCAGTATTTT. Amino acids: CASSRSITDTQYF.

The rearrangement uses TRBV4-2 and TRBJ2-7; 7 nucleotides agree with TRBD2. The CDR3 extends over 16 amino acids. Losses at the gene ends were 0 bases for V and 6 bases for J; bases not matched to a gene: 11. The germline V gene has CDR1 LGHNA and CDR2 YNFKEQ. CDR3 DNA: TGTGCCAGCAGCCAAGAGGTCGCGCCGGGGGGACGCGAGCAGTACTTC. Translated: CASSQEVAPGGREQYF.

This chain uses TRBV9 with TRBJ2-3; D is possibly TRBD1 (6 bases). The CDR3 covers 14 residues. Trimming left V 4 bases short and J 5 bases short, with 14 bases between. Germline V gives CDR1 SGDLS, CDR2 YYNGEE. In nucleotides, the CDR3 is TGTGCCAGCAGCTCTTGGACAGATAGAGATACGCAGTATTTT. Its protein is CASSSWTDRDTQYF. Using reference TRBV9 and TRBJ2-3 for the parts outside the CDR3, the full variable domain is DSGVTQTPKHLITATGQRVTLRCSPRSGDLSVYWYQQSLDQGLQFLIQYYNGEERAKGNILERFSAQQFPDLHSELNLSSLELGDSALYFCASSSWTDRDTQYFGPGTRLTVL.

The chain is built from TRBV7-9 and TRBJ1-2; 10 nucleotides align to TRBD1. The J segment lost 3 bases and the V segment lost 5 bases, leaving 12 bases of the junction unmatched. CDR1 and CDR2 (germline): SEHNR, FQNEAQ (reference sequence). The CDR3 contains 17 residues. The chain's CDR3 is CASSGPPGQGNDYGYTF. Written as DNA, the CDR3 is TGTGCCAGCAGCGGACCTCCGGGACAGGGGAACGACTATGGCTACACCTTC.

Of note for this clone: The sample carries other DNA sequences with the same CDR3. The chain combines TRBV11-2 with TRBJ2-1; D unclear. CDR3 length: 12 amino acids. Trimming stripped 1 base from V and 6 bases from J, with 4 bases between. Germline CDR1 is SGHAT and CDR2 is FQNNGV. The CDR3, as DNA: TGTGCCAGCAGCTTAGCCGTCAATGAGCAGTTCTTC. This translates into CASSLAVNEQFF.

The chain couples TRBV11-2 to TRBJ1-1, with TRBD1 as a possible D gene (5 bases). Germline-derived CDR1 and CDR2 are SGHAT and FQNNGV. V lost 5 bases to trimming and J lost 1 base, with 11 bases between them. This CDR3 comprises 14 residues. The CDR3 coding sequence is TGTGCCAGCAGCCCCCGTGGGACGAACACTGAAGCTTTCTTT. This encodes CASSPRGTNTEAFF.

The J gene is TRBJ2-2, the V gene TRBV15; 9 positions match TRBD2. V shed 0 bases, J shed 5 bases, and the junction held 10 bases outside the gene matches. The CDR3 totals 18 residues. Germline V gene data show CDR1 as LNHNV and CDR2 as YYDKDF (reference sequence). In nucleotides, the CDR3 is TGTGCCACCAGCAGAGATTGGGGGAGGCTAGCGGGAACCGGGGAGCTGTTTTTT. Translation gives CATSRDWGRLAGTGELFF. Full variable domain (remainder filled in from reference TRBV15 and TRBJ2-2): DAMVIQNPRYQVTQFGKPVTLSCSQTLNHNVMYWYQQKSSQAPKLLFHYYDKDFNNEADTPDNFQSRRPNTSFCFLDIRSPGLGDTAMYLCATSRDWGRLAGTGELFFGEGSRLTVL.

This rearrangement joins TRBV4-2 to TRBJ1-3, with TRBD1 matching 7 bases. Germline-derived CDR1 and CDR2 are LGHNA and YNFKEQ. The CDR3 totals 18 residues. Losses at the gene ends were 0 bases for V and 3 bases for J; bases not matched to a gene: 11. Here the CDR3 reads CASSQDTLAGGSGNTIYF. The CDR3 nucleotides are TGTGCCAGCAGCCAAGATACTTTGGCAGGGGGTAGTGGAAACACCATATATTTT.

This chain connects TRBV6-5 to TRBJ2-3, with TRBD2 as a possible D gene (6 bases). This CDR3 region has 15 residues. CDR1 is MNHEY and CDR2 is SVGAGI in the germline V gene. V shed 3 bases and J shed 0 bases, with 10 bases lying between them. The DNA of the CDR3 is TGTGCCAGCAGTTATGGACTAACTAGCACAGATACGCAGTATTTT. Translation gives CASSYGLTSTDTQYF.

The rearrangement uses TRBV7-9 and TRBJ2-2; 7 bases agree with TRBD1. CDR1 and CDR2 (germline): SEHNR, FQNEAQ (reference sequence). CDR3 length: 15 residues. The junction had 7 bases not matched to a gene; V was cut back by 7 bases and J by 2 bases. As DNA, the CDR3 is TGTGCCAGCAACCCCGGGACAGATAACACCGGGGAGCTGTTTTTT. Amino acids: CASNPGTDNTGELFF.

The rearrangement links TRBV15 to TRBJ2-2; tentative D call: TRBD2 (5 bases). The CDR3 sequence is 15 residues long. Trimming stripped 1 base from V and 3 bases from J, with 9 bases between. Germline values: CDR1 LNHNV, CDR2 YYDKDF (reference sequence). Here the CDR3 DNA reads TGTGCCACCAGCAGAGTGGAGGCGTACACCGGGGAGCTGTTTTTT. Amino acids: CATSRVEAYTGELFF.

The chain carries TRBV27 and TRBJ2-2; D tentatively fits TRBD1 or TRBD2 (5 bases each). The CDR3 is 16 amino acids. From germline, CDR1 is MNHEY and CDR2 SMNVEV (reference sequence). Trimming shortened V by 4 bases and J by 1 base, and 13 bases separated the two germline ends. CDR3 amino acids: CASSSVSGRNTGELFF. CDR3 sequence (DNA): TGTGCCAGCAGTTCCGTATCGGGGCGGAACACCGGGGAGCTGTTTTTT.

The chain carries TRBV27 and TRBJ2-7, with D possibly being TRBD1 (5 bases). The CDR3 is 15 amino acids. V was pared by 5 bases and J by 7 bases, with 21 bases between. Germline CDR1 reads MNHEY; CDR2 reads SMNVEV (reference sequence). The CDR3 is CASSPPLGRVGEQYF. CDR3 nucleotide sequence: TGTGCCAGCAGTCCGCCCTTGGGCAGGGTGGGTGAGCAGTACTTC.

About this clone: Other DNA sequences within the sample encode an identical CDR3. The chain links TRBV25-1 to TRBJ2-7, with D possibly TRBD1 on 6 matching bases. Germline V gene sequence: CDR1 MGHDK, CDR2 SYGVNS. This CDR3 region has 13 residues. With 3 bases removed from V and 1 base from J, the gap between germline ends came to 7 bases. CDR3 bases: TGTGCCAGCAGTGAGACAGGATCCTACGAGCAGTACTTC. It is translated as CASSETGSYEQYF.

This chain links TRBV6-5 with TRBJ2-7, with D possibly matching TRBD1 (6 bases). Germline V CDR1 and CDR2: MNHEY, SVGAGI. This CDR3 spans 16 amino acids. Trimming removed 4 bases at V and 0 bases at J, with 16 bases between. The chain's CDR3 is CASSLDPGHPSYEQYF. The DNA for the CDR3 is TGTGCCAGCAGTTTAGACCCGGGACACCCCTCCTACGAGCAGTACTTC.

J is TRBJ1-6 and V is TRBV7-8; tentative D call: TRBD1 (6 bases). The V gene's germline CDR1 is SGHVS and CDR2 FQNEAQ. The CDR3 covers 18 residues. V lost 5 bases and J lost 6, with 23 bases in between. CDR3 protein: CASSPRAGIGGVNSPLHF. The DNA for the CDR3 is TGTGCCAGCAGCCCCAGAGCCGGGATAGGGGGGGTTAATTCACCCCTCCACTTT.

The chain uses TRBV7-9 and TRBJ2-5, with 12 bases that match TRBD1. Trimming took 5 bases from V and 12 from J; bases not matched to a gene: 4. The CDR3 is made up of 12 amino acids. Germline CDR1 is SEHNR and CDR2 is FQNEAQ (reference sequence). CDR3 nucleotides: TGTGCCAGCAGCCGGGACAGGGGGCAAAAGTACTTC. This sequence encodes CASSRDRGQKYF. The full variable domain, its missing parts supplied by reference TRBV7-9 and TRBJ2-5, is DTGVSQNPRHKITKRGQNVTFRCDPISEHNRLYWYRQTLGQGPEFLTYFQNEAQLEKSRLLSDRFSAERPKGSFSTLEIQRTEQGDSAMYLCASSRDRGQKYFGPGTRLLVL.

This clone was picked up one time. The rearrangement uses TRBV6-5 and TRBJ2-2; D might be TRBD1 (6 bases). CDR1 and CDR2 from the germline V gene are MNHEY and SVGAGI. The CDR3 spans 15 residues. Between the trimmed V and J ends, which lost 6 bases and 1 base, there was a span of 12 bases. In nucleotides, the CDR3 is TGTGCCAGCAGACCCGGACAGCTGAACACCGGGGAGCTGTTTTTT. It encodes CASRPGQLNTGELFF.